The 32 T cell receptor beta chains below were found in one sample sequenced in a study of blood T cell repertoires in COVID-19. TCRdb keeps only in-frame clones here, not all; method: immunoSEQ multiplex PCR. The table shows some 270,000 clones, with roughly 81% occurring only once. Sequenced: PBMCs or T cells enriched from blood (not recorded which). These TCRs come from a woman aged 45-65 years who had been exposed to COVID-19.

V gene TRBV7-2 combines with J gene TRBJ1-4; perhaps TRBD1 as D (6 bases). This CDR3 contains 15 residues. From germline, CDR1 is SGHTA and CDR2 FQGNSA. V was cut by 5 bases and J by 8 bases, with 18 bases left in between. The CDR3 DNA reads TGTGCCAGCAGCCCTTCTCAGGGGTTTAGCGAAAAACTGTTTTTT. This gives the protein CASSPSQGFSEKLFF.

This rearrangement joins TRBV27 to TRBJ2-7; the D gene is possibly TRBD2 (5 bases). In germline, CDR1 is MNHEY, CDR2 SMNVEV (reference sequence). The CDR3 is made up of 15 amino acids. V was clipped by 0 bases and J by 3 bases, with 12 bases between them. The CDR3 loop reads CASSLSGAGVYEQYF. In nucleotides, the CDR3 is TGTGCCAGCAGTTTATCGGGCGCGGGCGTCTACGAGCAGTACTTC.

This chain connects TRBV2 to TRBJ1-5; weak D call: TRBD1 (5 bases). The germline CDR1 and CDR2 sequences are SNHLY and FYNNEI. V lost 0 bases and J lost 2, with 11 bases in between. This CDR3 is 16 amino acids long. CDR3 nucleotides: TGTGCCAGCAGTGAAGCGCAGGGAATGGGCAATCAGCCCCAGCATTTT. This codes for CASSEAQGMGNQPQHF.

The chain is built from TRBV30 and TRBJ1-1, with D uncertain. Germline assignment: CDR1 GTSNPN and CDR2 SVGIG (reference sequence). The CDR3 totals 13 residues. V shed 3 bases and J shed 5 bases, with 13 bases lying between them. The chain's CDR3 is CAWSRRRGTEAFF. The CDR3 DNA sequence: TGTGCCTGGAGCCGGCGGCGCGGGACTGAAGCTTTCTTT.

This clone was counted a single time. The chain links TRBV6-2 or TRBV6-3 to TRBJ2-5; TRBD1 aligns across 7 bases. The ends lost 5 bases at V and 5 bases at J; junction bases unmatched: 5. CDR1 and CDR2 (germline): MNHEY, SVGEGT. This CDR3 spans 13 amino acids. CDR3 region: CASSDRVRETQYF. The CDR3 DNA is TGTGCCAGCAGTGACAGGGTGCGGGAGACCCAGTACTTC.

The CDR3 region has the DNA TGTGCCAGCGCAATCACGGTGGGACAGGGGGCCTACGAGCAGTACTTC. It specifies CASAITVGQGAYEQYF. The rearrangement uses TRBV7-8 and TRBJ2-7; 11 positions agree with TRBD1. The CDR3 spans 16 residues. Per germline, CDR1 SGHVS and CDR2 FQNEAQ. Trimming removed 8 bases from V and 2 bases from J; junction bases left unmatched: 11.

The J gene is TRBJ2-7, the V gene TRBV23-1; maybe TRBD2 (5 bases). TRBV23-1 is reported as an ORF; its role is uncertain. This CDR3 is 12 amino acids long. Trimming took off 4 bases at V and 3 bases at J, with 7 bases between the two ends. Here the CDR3 reads CASSRRDYEQYF. CDR3 bases: TGCGCCAGCAGTCGACGGGACTACGAGCAGTACTTC.

The sample holds a few counts of this clone. This rearrangement joins TRBV21-1 to TRBJ2-2; the table's D call of TRBD1 was not tested on the DNA. TRBV21-1 is a known pseudogene. This CDR3 spans 17 amino acids. The DNA of the CDR3 is TGTGCCAGCAGCAAAGCCCCCACAGGGCATTACACCGGGGAGCTGTTTTTT. Its translation is CASSKAPTGHYTGELFF.

This chain uses TRBV11-2 with TRBJ1-3; no reliable D call. Germline V lookup: CDR1 SGHAT, CDR2 FQNNGV. The length of the CDR3 is 15 residues. Trimming pared 6 bases from V and 7 bases from J, leaving 19 bases between. The CDR3 DNA sequence: TGTGCCAGCAGGCCTCTTCTAGGACTGGAGAACACCATATATTTT. It encodes CASRPLLGLENTIYF.

The rearrangement links TRBV6-5 to TRBJ1-4, with D perhaps matching TRBD1 (6 bases). Germline V lookup: CDR1 MNHEY, CDR2 SVGAGI. V was trimmed by 2 bases and J by 3 bases, leaving 10 bases between them. The CDR3 is 15 amino acids. The CDR3 here is CASSYAAGANEKLFF. CDR3 nucleotides: TGTGCCAGCAGTTACGCCGCAGGGGCTAATGAAAAACTGTTTTTT.

This chain uses TRBV19 with TRBJ2-1; 7 nucleotides agree with TRBD2. This CDR3 region has 15 residues. V shed 5 bases and J 6 bases; nucleotides not matched to a gene: 10. In germline, CDR1 is LNHDA, CDR2 SQIVND (reference sequence). The chain's CDR3 is CASSGASGVSNEQFF. The CDR3 nucleotides read TGTGCCAGTAGTGGGGCGAGCGGGGTTTCCAATGAGCAGTTCTTC.

The V and J genes are TRBV9 and TRBJ1-1; no clear D gene. V lost 0 bases, J lost 0 bases, and 12 bases lay in between. Germline-derived CDR1 and CDR2 are SGDLS and YYNGEE. This CDR3 comprises 16 residues. The CDR3 reads CASSVVGGEMNTEAFF. CDR3 in DNA: TGTGCCAGCAGCGTAGTCGGCGGGGAGATGAACACTGAAGCTTTCTTT.

The chain combines TRBV28 with TRBJ1-3; 7 bases are a match to TRBD1. The CDR3 runs 15 residues. The ends lost 5 bases at V and 3 bases at J; junction bases unmatched: 7. In germline, CDR1 is MDHEN, CDR2 SYDVKM. CDR3 sequence (DNA): TGTGCCAGCAGTGTAGGGGACAGCTTTGGAAACACCATATATTTT. It translates to CASSVGDSFGNTIYF.

The rearrangement uses TRBV11-2 and TRBJ2-1; 8 bases are a match to TRBD2. With 1 base clipped from V and 10 bases from J, the junction kept 3 bases outside the gene matches. This CDR3 contains 13 residues. The germline V gene has CDR1 SGHAT and CDR2 FQNNGV. In DNA form, the CDR3 reads TGTGCCAGCAGCTTAGGGGTAGCGGGGGAGCAGTTCTTC. Its protein product is CASSLGVAGEQFF.

The V gene is TRBV5-1, the J gene TRBJ2-7; 10 nucleotides match TRBD2. There are 14 residues in the CDR3. J lost 4 bases, V lost 4 bases, and 5 bases had no gene match. Germline CDR1 SGHRS, CDR2 YFSETQ. The CDR3 protein is CASSTTSGSYEQYF. Here the CDR3 DNA reads TGCGCCAGCAGCACGACTAGCGGGTCGTACGAGCAGTACTTC.

This rearrangement joins TRBV11-2 to TRBJ2-7; TRBD2 matches at 7 bases. Germline loops: CDR1 SGHAT, CDR2 FQNNGV. Losses at the gene ends were 0 bases for V and 5 bases for J; bases not matched to a gene: 7. The CDR3 is made up of 15 amino acids. The CDR3 protein is CASSLDGGGGDEQYF. CDR3 DNA: TGTGCCAGCAGCTTAGATGGGGGGGGAGGGGACGAGCAGTACTTC.

This rearrangement joins TRBV5-1 to TRBJ1-4; D is perhaps TRBD1 (6 bases). The length of the CDR3 is 16 residues. The germline CDR1 and CDR2 sequences are SGHRS and YFSETQ. The V gene lost 4 bases and the J gene lost 1 base, with 14 bases spanning the gap. CDR3 sequence reads: CASSPDRGLTNEKLFF. As DNA, the CDR3 is TGCGCCAGCAGCCCGGACAGAGGTTTAACTAATGAAAAACTGTTTTTT.

This clone was recorded once. The chain joins TRBV30 to TRBJ1-2, with D possibly TRBD1 on 5 matching bases. With 4 bases removed from V and 1 base from J, the gap between germline ends came to 10 bases. The CDR3 has 13 residues. Germline V gives CDR1 GTSNPN, CDR2 SVGIG (reference sequence). The CDR3 coding sequence is TGTGCCTGGACGCGGGGGGATAACTATGGCTACACCTTC. Translation gives CAWTRGDNYGYTF.

The chain combines TRBV5-5 with TRBJ1-6, with D unresolved. The ends were cut back, 2 bases at V and 7 bases at J, with 13 bases in the middle. The CDR3 runs 15 residues. The germline V gene has CDR1 SGHKS and CDR2 YYEKEE (reference sequence). DNA for the CDR3: TGTGCCAGCAGCTTAGCCGGGTTCGTGAATTCACCCCTCCACTTT. Residues: CASSLAGFVNSPLHF.

The CDR3 spells CASSQDRREAGNTIYF. DNA of the CDR3: TGTGCCAGCAGCCAAGATAGGCGGGAGGCTGGAAACACCATATATTTT. The chain uses TRBV4-2 and TRBJ1-3; D gene uncertain. Germline-derived CDR1 and CDR2 are LGHNA and YNFKEQ. V dropped 0 bases and J dropped 2 bases, with 11 bases sitting between them. CDR3 size: 16 residues.

The chain combines TRBV19 with TRBJ1-4, with D hard to call. Trimming shortened V by 5 bases and J by 7 bases, and 17 bases separated the two germline ends. The CDR3 is 15 residues long. Germline CDR1 reads LNHDA; CDR2 reads SQIVND (reference sequence). CDR3 bases: TGTGCCAGTAGTGGAGACCCCGGTAGGCCTGAAAAACTGTTTTTT. As protein: CASSGDPGRPEKLFF.

V usage is TRBV5-4 and J usage is TRBJ1-5, with D maybe TRBD1 (5 bases). Deletions cut 0 bases from V and 2 bases from J, with 9 bases between. Germline V gene lookup returns CDR1 SGHNT and CDR2 YYREEE (reference sequence). The CDR3 loop spans 15 amino acids. The CDR3, as DNA: TGTGCCAGCAGCTTGGGTCCAGGGCGCAATCAGCCCCAGCATTTT. As protein: CASSLGPGRNQPQHF.

J is TRBJ2-7 and V is TRBV18, with D possibly TRBD2 on 6 matching bases. The CDR3 length is 14 residues. V dropped 6 bases and J dropped 1 base, with 13 bases sitting between them. Germline V gene data show CDR1 as KGHSH and CDR2 as LQKENI. CDR3 residues: CASSRRRVSYEQYF. In DNA form, the CDR3 reads TGTGCCAGCTCCCGCAGGAGGGTTTCCTACGAGCAGTACTTC.

A single count supports this clone. The V and J genes are TRBV12-3 or TRBV12-4 and TRBJ1-2; the D is unclear. The CDR3 sequence is 13 residues long. V was shortened by 7 bases and J by 8 bases, with 17 bases between the two germline ends. In DNA, the CDR3 is TGTGCCAGCACTCTAGAATCCCTGAGGGGCTACACCTTC. This encodes CASTLESLRGYTF.

The chain joins TRBV9 to TRBJ1-2; 7 bases fit TRBD1. J lost 2 bases, V lost 3 bases, and 7 bases had no gene match. The CDR3 spans 15 residues. Germline CDR1 and CDR2: SGDLS and YYNGEE. CDR3: CASSEEQGWNYGYTF. The CDR3 DNA reads TGTGCCAGCAGCGAGGAACAGGGGTGGAACTATGGCTACACCTTC. The full variable domain, in which reference TRBV9 and TRBJ1-2 provide the parts outside the CDR3, is DSGVTQTPKHLITATGQRVTLRCSPRSGDLSVYWYQQSLDQGLQFLIQYYNGEERAKGNILERFSAQQFPDLHSELNLSSLELGDSALYFCASSEEQGWNYGYTFGSGTRLTVV.

This clone was recorded at least ten times. The V and J genes are TRBV3-1 (or the pseudogene TRBV3-2) and TRBJ2-5; 8 bases are a match to TRBD2. The CDR3 contains 15 residues. Trimming removed 0 bases from V and 7 bases from J; junction bases left unmatched: 7. The germline V gene has CDR1 LGHDT and CDR2 YNNKEL (reference sequence). CDR3 sequence: CASSQEVGGGRTQYF. In DNA form, the CDR3 reads TGTGCCAGCAGCCAAGAGGTCGGCGGGGGGAGGACCCAGTACTTC.

The chain carries TRBV18 and TRBJ1-2; 10 nucleotides match TRBD1. This CDR3 is 14 amino acids long. The germline V gene encodes CDR1 KGHSH and CDR2 LQKENI. V gave up 2 bases and J gave up 5 bases; unmatched junction bases: 2. Here the CDR3 reads CASSPVGQGYGYTF. The CDR3 DNA reads as TGTGCCAGCTCACCAGTGGGACAGGGGTATGGCTACACCTTC.

V is TRBV7-9 and J is TRBJ1-3, with TRBD1 matching over 10 bases. CDR1 SEHNR and CDR2 FQNEAQ come from the germline V gene (reference sequence). The CDR3 sequence is 17 residues long. V lost 3 bases to trimming and J lost 4 bases; unmatched junction nucleotides: 9. CDR3 in amino acids: CASSFAPGQGTGNTIYF. The CDR3 bases are TGTGCCAGCAGCTTTGCACCGGGACAGGGGACGGGAAACACCATATATTTT.

The chain couples TRBV7-9 to TRBJ2-7, with D tentatively TRBD2 (6 bases). CDR1 SEHNR and CDR2 FQNEAQ come from the germline V gene (reference sequence). Between the trimmed V and J ends, which lost 5 bases and 3 bases, there was a span of 11 bases. This CDR3 spans 13 amino acids. The CDR3 DNA sequence: TGTGCCAGCAGCCCGTCCGGGAGCTACGAGCAGTACTTC. Translated, it gives CASSPSGSYEQYF.

The chain combines TRBV7-2 with TRBJ1-1, with 8 bases that match TRBD1. The CDR3 has 13 residues. Germline values: CDR1 SGHTA, CDR2 FQGNSA. The V segment lost 6 bases and the J segment 5 bases; nucleotides outside the gene matches: 5. The CDR3 loop reads CASSPGQGTEAFF. CDR3 in DNA: TGTGCCAGCAGTCCCGGACAGGGTACTGAAGCTTTCTTT.

The chain has TRBV28 and TRBJ1-2, with 8 bases aligning to TRBD1. The germline V gene has CDR1 MDHEN and CDR2 SYDVKM. V lost 8 bases to trimming and J lost 14 bases; unmatched junction nucleotides: 13. The CDR3 is made up of 12 amino acids. The CDR3 spells CASATQTGEFTF. For the CDR3, the DNA is TGTGCCAGCGCCACTCAGACAGGGGAGTTTACCTTC.

This chain joins TRBV28 and TRBJ2-2; 9 bases match TRBD1. The CDR3 runs 15 residues. After removal of 3 bases from V and 6 bases from J, the junction contained 5 bases not matched to a gene. Germline V CDR1 and CDR2: MDHEN, SYDVKM. The CDR3: CASSLGQGVSGELFF. The CDR3 DNA reads TGTGCCAGCAGTTTGGGACAGGGAGTTTCCGGGGAGCTGTTTTTT.